These 6 T cell receptor beta chains were sequenced from one sample in a study of a mutant IDH1 vaccine in newly diagnosed glioma. Noted time point: baseline, week 1 (first vaccination visit). The sample's treatment: pre-vaccination baseline after standard-of-care therapy. Libraries were prepared by immunoSEQ multiplex PCR; TCRdb keeps only in-frame clonotypes and omits some of them. The sample comprises about 51,000 clones, 65% to 80% of which are singletons, and about 1.7% rests with the top ten. The specimen comprised PBMCs, sampled from a glioma patient treated with radiotherapy, temozolomide or both. The origin of the receptors is a woman in her forties with glioma.

The V gene is TRBV19, the J gene TRBJ2-1; no firm D call. The V and J ends lost 1 base and 5 bases respectively, with 12 bases between them. Germline V gene lookup returns CDR1 LNHDA and CDR2 SQIVND (reference sequence). The length of the CDR3 is 15 residues. Here the CDR3 DNA reads TGTGCCAGTAGTATAGCAGATACCCACAACAATGAGCAGTTCTTC. This gives the protein CASSIADTHNNEQFF. The whole variable domain, remainder taken from reference TRBV19 and TRBJ2-1, is DGGITQSPKYLFRKEGQNVTLSCEQNLNHDAMYWYRQDPGQGLRLIYYSQIVNDFQKGDIAEGYSVSREKKESFPLTVTSAQKNPTAFYLCASSIADTHNNEQFFGPGTRLTVL.

The sample holds a few counts of this clone. The gene calls are TRBV5-6 and TRBJ1-1, with D possibly TRBD1 on 6 matching bases. This CDR3 is 14 amino acids long. CDR1 is SGHDT, CDR2 YYEEEE, per germline. Trimming stripped 4 bases from V and 5 bases from J, with 15 bases between. This chain's CDR3 is CASSQQGLWTEAFF. CDR3 nucleotides: TGTGCCAGCAGCCAACAGGGACTTTGGACTGAAGCTTTCTTT.

The V and J genes are TRBV6-5 and TRBJ1-5; D unresolved. Germline assignment: CDR1 MNHEY and CDR2 SVGAGI. V lost 0 bases and J lost 4, with 4 bases in between. CDR3 length equals 13 residues. The CDR3 coding sequence is TGTGCCAGCAGTTACTCCGCGAATCAGCCCCAGCATTTT. Residues: CASSYSANQPQHF.

V is TRBV18 and J is TRBJ2-7, with 9 bases identical to TRBD1. The CDR3 is 14 residues long. The germline V gene has CDR1 KGHSH and CDR2 LQKENI. Trimming at V came to 2 bases and at J to 6 bases, leaving 5 bases not matched to a gene. CDR3 protein: CASSPRTGDREQYF. In DNA form, the CDR3 reads TGTGCCAGCTCACCAAGGACAGGGGATCGCGAGCAGTACTTC.

This chain joins TRBV19 and TRBJ2-2; 8 bases are shared with TRBD2. This CDR3 is 16 amino acids long. CDR1 LNHDA and CDR2 SQIVND come from the germline V gene (reference sequence). V lost 3 bases and J lost 5; bases outside the gene matches: 8. The CDR3 loop is CASSIPGLGPTGELFF. Here the CDR3 DNA reads TGTGCCAGTAGTATTCCGGGACTAGGGCCGACCGGGGAGCTGTTTTTT.

This chain connects TRBV30 to TRBJ2-7; D remains unclear. V lost 4 bases and J lost 4, with 14 bases in between. The CDR3 runs 13 residues. The germline V gene encodes CDR1 GTSNPN and CDR2 SVGIG (reference sequence). CDR3 sequence: CAWIGPPLYEQYF. The CDR3 DNA reads TGTGCCTGGATCGGCCCCCCTCTTTACGAGCAGTACTTC.